This T cell receptor (beta chain) was captured in a study of T cell responses to AZD1222 COVID-19 vaccine. Study-wide findings and caveats: Distributed over spike, vaccine-associated CD4 TCRs predominated at 160-218 and 743-854. Donors in the cohort were predominantly white British and more often female, and clonal diversity was possibly underestimated. Researchers took repertoire samples only after the peak T cell response had come.

About this clone: No antigen is known for it.

Profiling relied on immunoSEQ multiplex PCR, and the TCRdb table lists in-frame clones only, not all of them. This sample carries around 130,000 clones, 70% to 90% of them seen once, and the ten largest clones take 9.4%. This CDR3 region has 14 residues. V lost 5 bases to trimming and J lost 0 bases, with 8 bases between them. The V gene's germline CDR1 is LNHDA and CDR2 SQIVND (reference sequence). The TCR originated in an adult in good health. This rearrangement joins TRBV19 to TRBJ1-3; the D gene is possibly TRBD1 (6 bases). This material consisted of peripheral blood, taken on day 0 of AZD1222 vaccination. The CDR3 sequence is CASSDRSSGNTIYF. Written as DNA, the CDR3 is TGTGCCAGTAGTGACAGGAGCTCTGGAAACACCATATATTTT. The variable domain in full, completed from reference TRBV19 and TRBJ1-3, reads DGGITQSPKYLFRKEGQNVTLSCEQNLNHDAMYWYRQDPGQGLRLIYYSQIVNDFQKGDIAEGYSVSREKKESFPLTVTSAQKNPTAFYLCASSDRSSGNTIYFGEGSWLTVV.